This is a list of T cell receptor beta chains from one sample in a study of blood T cell repertoires in COVID-19. Profiling relied on immunoSEQ multiplex PCR, and the TCRdb table lists in-frame clones only, not all of them. The repertoire holds about 230,000 clones, over 75% seen once, with approximately 8.7% in the top ten. Sequenced input: peripheral blood. These receptors were taken from a woman at least 80 years old with acute or convalescent COVID-19. Both conserved end residues are part of each CDR3. D genes are given only for firm matches. Only part of the rows carry a size: once, few, many, or a class if the clone is expanded.

J	V	D	length	size	CDR3	DNA
TRBJ2-3	TRBV4-1	TRBD2	22	few	CASSQESRMVGRTGLAADTQYF	TGCGCCAGCAGCCAAGAATCCCGGATGGTAGGGAGAACAGGACTAGCTGCAGATACGCAGTATTTT
TRBJ2-1	TRBV24-1	NA	12	NA	CATSDFGTGTFF	NA
TRBJ2-7	TRBV6-5	TRBD1	15	NA	CATRGGTGGAYEQYF	TGTGCCACCAGGGGCGGGACAGGGGGAGCCTACGAGCAGTACTTC
TRBJ2-7	TRBV5-6	NA	12	NA	CASSLAVYEQYF	TGTGCCAGCAGCTTGGCTGTCTACGAGCAGTACTTC
TRBJ1-1	TRBV11-2	NA	13	NA	CASSPRGDTEAFF	TGTGCCAGCAGCCCAAGGGGCGACACTGAAGCTTTCTTT
TRBJ1-2	TRBV28	TRBD1	14	NA	CASSRPDRYYGYTF	TGTGCCAGCAGCCGACCGGACAGGTACTATGGCTACACCTTC
TRBJ1-1	TRBV7-6	NA	14	NA	CASSEHYRDTEAFF	TGTGCCAGCAGCGAACACTACCGGGACACTGAAGCTTTCTTT
TRBJ2-7	TRBV24-1	TRBD1	17	NA	CATTSRRESDRGYEQYF	TGTGCCACCACGTCTCGGAGGGAAAGCGACAGGGGCTACGAGCAGTACTTC
TRBJ2-2	TRBV11-3	NA	13	NA	CASSFRGTGELFF	TGTGCCAGCAGCTTCCGGGGGACCGGGGAGCTGTTTTTT
TRBJ1-1	TRBV3-1/TRBV3-2	NA	14	NA	CASSPARGNTEAFF	TGTGCCAGCAGCCCCGCCAGGGGGAACACTGAAGCTTTCTTT
TRBJ1-1	TRBV7-3	NA	13	NA	CASSLHRETEAFF	TGTGCCAGCAGCCTTCACAGGGAGACTGAAGCTTTCTTT
TRBJ2-2	TRBV19	TRBD2	15	NA	CASILSGGASGELFF	TGTGCCAGTATTCTCAGCGGGGGGGCGTCCGGGGAGCTGTTTTTT
TRBJ1-2	TRBV3-1/TRBV3-2	NA	14	NA	CASSPVRGGYGYTF	TGTGCCAGCAGCCCAGTTCGGGGGGGGTATGGCTACACCTTC
TRBJ2-7	TRBV7-8	NA	15	NA	CASSLAQAGAHEQYF	TGTGCCAGCAGCTTAGCCCAGGCAGGGGCCCACGAGCAGTACTTC
TRBJ2-2	TRBV19	TRBD2	17	NA	CASKLEAGGTNTGELFF	TGTGCCAGTAAGTTAGAAGCGGGAGGGACGAACACCGGGGAGCTGTTTTTT
TRBJ1-5	TRBV5-1	NA	15	NA	CASSLDRSSNQPQHF	TGCGCCAGCAGCTTGGACAGAAGTAGCAATCAGCCCCAGCATTTT
TRBJ2-7	TRBV24-1	NA	13	NA	CATSDQDSYEQYF	TGTGCCACCAGTGATCAGGACAGTTACGAGCAGTACTTC
TRBJ2-1	TRBV5-1	TRBD1	17	NA	CASSLTSGTGAPNEQFF	TGCGCCAGCAGCCTAACTTCCGGGACAGGGGCTCCCAATGAGCAGTTCTTC
TRBJ1-2	TRBV24-1	TRBD1	12	NA	CATSDLGGGYTF	TGTGCCACCAGTGATTTAGGGGGCGGCTACACCTTC
TRBJ2-2	TRBV14	NA	16	NA	CASSQAGHRNTGELFF	TGTGCCAGCAGCCAAGCAGGACACCGGAACACCGGGGAGCTGTTTTTT
TRBJ2-7	TRBV5-5	NA	14	NA	CASSLDWSSYEQYF	TGTGCCAGCAGCTTGGACTGGAGCTCCTACGAGCAGTACTTC
TRBJ2-3	TRBV3-1/TRBV3-2	TRBD1	15	NA	CASSVGTGFTDTQYF	TGTGCCAGCAGCGTTGGGACAGGATTCACAGATACGCAGTATTTT
TRBJ1-2	TRBV15	TRBD1	16	few	CATSRHRTGENYGYTF	TGTGCCACCAGCAGACATCGGACAGGAGAGAACTATGGCTACACCTTC
TRBJ1-6	TRBV5-6	NA	17	few	CASSWAGVSSYNSPLHF	TGTGCCAGCAGCTGGGCGGGGGTTAGCTCCTATAATTCACCCCTCCACTTT
TRBJ2-5	TRBV10-3	NA	13	NA	CAISESTEETQYF	TGTGCCATCAGTGAGTCGACAGAAGAGACCCAGTACTTC
TRBJ2-7	TRBV7-9	NA	15	NA	CASSLKSLGGTEQYF	TGTGCCAGCAGCTTAAAGTCCCTGGGGGGAACCGAGCAGTACTTC
TRBJ2-1	TRBV27	TRBD2	15	NA	CASSFSGVGYNEQFF	TGTGCCAGCAGTTTCAGCGGGGTCGGATACAATGAGCAGTTCTTC
TRBJ2-3	TRBV9	TRBD1	14	NA	CASNDRAPRDTQYF	TGTGCCAGCAACGACAGGGCCCCAAGAGACACGCAGTATTTT
TRBJ1-4	TRBV15	NA	14	NA	CATLGSPTNEKLFF	TGTGCCACCCTCGGGAGTCCAACTAATGAAAAACTGTTTTTT
TRBJ2-1	TRBV28	NA	12	NA	CASSLGRGKGFF	TGTGCCAGCAGTTTAGGCCGGGGGAAGGGGTTCTTC
TRBJ1-4	TRBV30	TRBD1	15	once	CAWSTTGTGIEKLFF	TGTGCCTGGAGTACCACCGGGACAGGGATTGAAAAACTGTTTTTT
TRBJ2-7	TRBV5-1	TRBD1	15	NA	CASSLQGTAGDEQYF	TGCGCCAGCAGCTTACAAGGGACAGCAGGAGACGAGCAGTACTTC
TRBJ2-1	TRBV7-9	TRBD1	15	few	CASSNWDSSYNEQFF	TGTGCCAGCAGCAACTGGGACAGCTCCTACAATGAGCAGTTCTTC
TRBJ1-2	TRBV7-2	NA	15	NA	CASSLEITLGGGYTF	TGTGCCAGCAGCTTAGAAATTACCTTAGGAGGAGGCTACACCTTC
TRBJ1-4	TRBV6-5	TRBD1	14	NA	CASRDRGGSEKLFF	TGTGCCAGCAGAGACAGGGGAGGTAGTGAAAAACTGTTTTTT
TRBJ2-5	TRBV10-2	NA	13	NA	CASTTRRGETQYF	TGCGCCAGCACCACCCGGAGAGGGGAGACCCAGTACTTC
TRBJ2-3	TRBV9	NA	15	NA	CASSVGGGTGDTQYF	TGTGCCAGCAGCGTAGGGGGCGGGACGGGTGATACGCAGTATTTT
TRBJ2-7	TRBV4-1	TRBD1	17	NA	CASSQAFTGTGWYEQYF	TGCGCCAGCAGCCAAGCCTTTACAGGGACAGGGTGGTACGAGCAGTACTTC
TRBJ2-2	TRBV29-1	NA	13	many	CSADSPNTGELFF	TGCAGCGCGGACAGCCCGAACACCGGGGAGCTGTTTTTT
TRBJ2-1	TRBV3-1/TRBV3-2	NA	14	NA	CASSPGVGFNEQFF	TGTGCCAGCAGCCCGGGGGTAGGCTTCAATGAGCAGTTCTTC
TRBJ2-6	TRBV30	NA	14	NA	CAWRVSSGANVLTF	TGTGCCTGGAGGGTGAGTTCCGGGGCCAACGTCCTGACTTTC
TRBJ1-3	TRBV10-3	NA	16	NA	CAISESGQGGRNTIYF	TGTGCCATCAGTGAGTCGGGGCAGGGAGGCAGAAACACCATATATTTT
TRBJ1-2	TRBV5-1	TRBD1	16	few	CASRFRTGRNNYGYTF	TGCGCCAGCAGGTTCAGGACAGGGAGAAATAACTATGGCTACACCTTC
TRBJ1-1	TRBV12-5	TRBD1	17	NA	CASGQTGTGGGNTEAFF	TGTGCTAGTGGACAGACCGGGACAGGGGGAGGAAACACTGAAGCTTTCTTT
TRBJ2-1	TRBV11-3	NA	18	NA	CASSLGRGAQGRYNEQFF	TGTGCCAGCAGCTTAGGCCGCGGGGCACAGGGGCGTTACAATGAGCAGTTCTTC
TRBJ1-6	TRBV5-1	NA	15	once	CASSPLQGFNSPLHF	TGCGCCAGCAGCCCCCTTCAGGGGTTCAATTCACCCCTCCACTTT
TRBJ1-1	TRBV19	NA	14	NA	CASSVGAWNTEAFF	TGTGCCAGTAGTGTAGGGGCCTGGAACACTGAAGCTTTCTTT
TRBJ2-3	TRBV9	NA	14	NA	CASSISGSTDTQYF	TGTGCCAGCAGTATAAGCGGATCCACAGATACGCAGTATTTT
TRBJ2-1	TRBV5-1	TRBD1	15	NA	CASSLGQGSYNEQFF	TGCGCCAGCAGCTTGGGACAGGGCTCCTACAATGAGCAGTTCTTC
TRBJ2-3	TRBV7-9	TRBD1	15	few	CASSDAGQGADTQYF	TGTGCCAGCAGCGACGCGGGACAGGGGGCAGATACGCAGTATTTT
TRBJ2-1	TRBV7-7	TRBD1	18	NA	CASSLYPGTGTGRNEQFF	TGTGCCAGCAGCTTATATCCCGGAACCGGGACAGGGAGGAATGAGCAGTTCTTC
TRBJ1-4	TRBV27	TRBD1	14	once	CASSLGTGNEKLFF	TGTGCCAGCAGTTTGGGGACAGGGAACGAAAAACTGTTTTTT
TRBJ2-2	TRBV5-1	NA	14	NA	CASSSQGSGGELFF	TGCGCCAGCAGCTCCCAGGGTTCCGGCGGGGAGCTGTTTTTT